This T cell receptor beta chain was documented in a study of T cell repertoires in cytomegalovirus infection. The CDR3 extends over 13 amino acids. J gave up 4 bases and V 7 bases, and 7 bases lay outside the gene matches. The germline V gene encodes CDR1 MNHNY and CDR2 SVGAGI (reference sequence). TCRdb reprocessed the reads with MiXCR, giving one entry per CDR3 protein. The sample holds about 310,000 distinct CDR3 sequences; roughly a sixth are singletons and the top ten take around 12%. The TCR sequence derives from a human donor in good health (CMV status not recorded). Some clones in this sample may be carry-over from other donors' samples. Sequencing was carried out using PBMCs. This rearrangement joins TRBV6-6 to TRBJ2-7; 7 bases are a match to TRBD2. CDR3 in DNA: TGTGCCAGCATCTCTCCAGCGGGGTACGAGCAGTACTTC. Its protein is CASISPAGYEQYF.